This T cell receptor beta chain emerged from a study of beta chain features in type 1 diabetes. Every isolated RNA sample was fully reverse transcribed, so sequencing captured expressed TCRB transcripts. TCRdb's copy holds only in-frame clones and misses some; the assay was immunoSEQ multiplex PCR. The sample lists around 400,000 clones, over 10% occurring once. Of note for this clone: Antigen unknown.

Study findings and constraints: Since sequencing was performed on cDNA, cells with high TCR expression could be over-represented. TCRB repertoires of naive, central memory and Treg cells appeared more similar among patients than among healthy donors.

Germline lookup yields CDR1 SGHRS and CDR2 YFSETQ. The CDR3 loop spans 16 amino acids. Trimming removed 4 bases from V and 4 bases from J; junction bases left unmatched: 7. Sequencing used naive CD4+ T cells from blood. This sequence was found in a man in his late teens or twenties in good health. The chain combines TRBV5-1 with TRBJ2-2, with TRBD1 identical over 10 bases. The CDR3, as DNA: TGCGCCAGCAGCCTGGGAGGGGACAGGGGCACCGGGGAGCTGTTTTTT. Protein: CASSLGGDRGTGELFF.